A selection of T cell receptor beta chains follows, all from one sample in a study of CD8 T cells in ankylosing spondylitis. MiXCR, applied by TCRdb to the 5' RACE reads, yields one record per CDR3 protein. The repertoire holds about 42,000 distinct CDR3 sequences, with more than 3% as singletons. The sequenced sample consisted of blood, either unsorted or a sorted T cell fraction (not recorded which). These receptors all come from a female donor with ankylosing spondylitis or in good health (not recorded which). The CDR3 runs from the conserved cysteine through the conserved F or W. D genes are given only for firm matches. Rows may omit the clone size; those that give it use once, few, many or a size class.

>TRBV9|TRBD2|many|TRBJ2-2
TGTGCCAGCAGCGTAAGCCCAGCGGGGGGAACCGGGGAGCTGTTTTTT
CASSVSPAGGTGELFF
>TRBV9|.|many|TRBJ1-1
TGTGCCAGCAGCGTAGGAGCACAGATGAACACTGAAGCTTTCTTT
CASSVGAQMNTEAFF
>TRBV9|TRBD1|many|TRBJ1-6
TGTGCCAGCAGCGCCGGGACAGGGGGTAATTCACCCCTCCACTTT
CASSAGTGGNSPLHF
>TRBV9|.|many|TRBJ2-1
TGTGCCAGCAGCAACGACTACTACAATGAGCAGTTCTTC
CASSNDYYNEQFF
>TRBV9|.|.|TRBJ2-1
TGTGCCAGCAGCGTAGATCTGGGGCTAAAAGTTTACAATGAGCAGTTCTTC
CASSVDLGLKVYNEQFF
>TRBV9|TRBD1|many|TRBJ2-2
TGTGCCAGCAGCCCTCGACAGGGGTTTGCCGGGGAGCTGTTTTTT
CASSPRQGFAGELFF
>TRBV9|.|many|TRBJ2-3
TGTGCCAGCAGCGTTACTACTAGAGGTATAGATACGCAGTATTTT
CASSVTTRGIDTQYF
>TRBV9|.|few|TRBJ2-5
TGTGCCAGCAGCGTAACCCCAGGACAGGGAGGGCAAGAGACCCAGTACTTC
CASSVTPGQGGQETQYF
>TRBV9|TRBD2|few|TRBJ2-5
TGTGCCAGCAGCGTAGACGGCGGGGGGGCCGGAGAGACCCAGTACTTC
CASSVDGGGAGETQYF
>TRBV9|.|many|TRBJ1-2
TGTGCCAGCAGCGTAGCTTTGGGGTATGGCTACACCTTC
CASSVALGYGYTF
>TRBV9|TRBD1|many|TRBJ2-5
TGTGCCAGCAGCGTAGGCGGAAGGACAGGGGCCCTCCGGGAGACCCAGTACTTC
CASSVGGRTGALRETQYF
>TRBV9|.|many|TRBJ2-5
TGTGCCAGCAGCGTAGGCGTGGAACAAGAGACCCAGTACTTC
CASSVGVEQETQYF
>TRBV9|.|.|TRBJ2-3
TGTGCCAGCGCTTCGGACGGTAGCACAGATACGCAGTATTTT
CASASDGSTDTQYF
>TRBV9|.|many|TRBJ2-3
TGTGCCAGCAGCGTAGATCCAGGCCCCCGCACAGATACGCAGTATTTT
CASSVDPGPRTDTQYF
>TRBV21-1|.|many|TRBJ2-1
TGTGCCAACTTCGGACAGGCCGCGCGGTTCTTC
CANFGQAARFF
>TRBV9|.|many|TRBJ2-3
TGTGCCAGCAGCGTAGTTGGACAGAACACAGATACGCAGTATTTT
CASSVVGQNTDTQYF
>TRBV9|TRBD2|many|TRBJ2-1
TGTGCCAGCAGCGTTATAGGGACTAGCGGGTTCACGAGCTCCTACAATGAGCAGTTCTTC
CASSVIGTSGFTSSYNEQFF
>TRBV9|.|many|TRBJ2-3
TGTGCCAGCAGCGCAACCTTAGGGGCAGATACGCAGTATTTT
CASSATLGADTQYF
>TRBV9|.|many|TRBJ2-1
TGTGCCAGCAGCGTAGGGGCCGCCAGCCTATACAATGAGCAGTTCTTC
CASSVGAASLYNEQFF
>TRBV9|.|few|TRBJ1-3
TGTGCCAGCAGCCCGACCCCGGGGGGATCTGGAAACACCATATATTTT
CASSPTPGGSGNTIYF
>TRBV9|TRBD2|many|TRBJ2-1
TGTGCCAGCAGCATAGGAGCGGGGGGCCTTCTATACAATGAGCAGTTCTTC
CASSIGAGGLLYNEQFF
>TRBV9|TRBD2|many|TRBJ2-3
TGTGCCAGCAGCGTAGAAGCGGGGGACACAGGTACGCAGTATTTT
CASSVEAGDTGTQYF
>TRBV9|.|many|TRBJ1-3
TGTGCCAGCAGCGAAAGGCCTGCCCCTGGAAACACCATATATTTT
CASSERPAPGNTIYF
>TRBV9|.|many|TRBJ2-3
TGTGCCAGCAGCGAAACGGGTCATAGCACAGATACGCAGTATTTT
CASSETGHSTDTQYF
>TRBV9|.|many|TRBJ1-6
TGTGCCAGCAGCGTAGCTACGAGGGGTTCACCCCTCCACTTT
CASSVATRGSPLHF
>TRBV9|.|many|TRBJ1-1
TGTGCCAGCAGCGTAGGACCAGGGGTGAACACTGAAGCTTTCTTT
CASSVGPGVNTEAFF
>TRBV9|.|many|TRBJ1-1
TGTGCCAGCAGCGTGAATCCAGAGATGAACACTGAAGCTTTCTTT
CASSVNPEMNTEAFF
>TRBV9|TRBD2|many|TRBJ2-2
TGTGCCAGCAGCGCGAGCCCTAGCGGGGGCTACACCGGGGAGCTGTTTTTT
CASSASPSGGYTGELFF
>TRBV9|TRBD2|many|TRBJ2-3
TGTGCCAGCACCCGGGAGGTGCTCTTCACAGATACGCAGTATTTT
CASTREVLFTDTQYF
>TRBV9|.|many|TRBJ2-1
TGTGCCAGCAGCACCTTCCTAGGTACCCATGAGCAGTTCTTC
CASSTFLGTHEQFF
>TRBV9|.|many|TRBJ2-1
TGTGCCAGCAGCGCCCGGGACTTGAGCTCCTACAATGAGCAGTTCTTC
CASSARDLSSYNEQFF
>TRBV9|TRBD2|medium-sized|TRBJ2-1
TGTGCCAGCAGCGTAGTAGCGGGGGCATACAATGAGCAGTTCTTC
CASSVVAGAYNEQFF
>TRBV9|TRBD2|many|TRBJ2-5
TGTGCCAGCAGCACAAGACTAGCGGGGGGGCGAGAGACCCAGTACTTC
CASSTRLAGGRETQYF
>TRBV9|TRBD2|many|TRBJ2-1
TGTGCCAGCAGCGGATGGACTAGCGGGTTGGGCGATGAGCAGTTCTTC
CASSGWTSGLGDEQFF
>TRBV9|TRBD1|.|TRBJ2-7
TGTGCCAGCAGCGTCGGGACAGGGAACGAGCAGTACTTC
CASSVGTGNEQYF
>TRBV9|TRBD2|many|TRBJ2-1
TGTGCCAGCAGCGCGCGGGGGGAGGGTTACAATGAGCAGTTCTTC
CASSARGEGYNEQFF
>TRBV9|.|many|TRBJ1-4
TGTGCCAGCAGAAGGGACCCTAATGAAAAACTGTTTTTT
CASRRDPNEKLFF
>TRBV9|.|many|TRBJ1-5
TGTGCCAGCAGCGAGGGACCAGAGCCTTATAGCAATCAGCCCCAGCATTTT
CASSEGPEPYSNQPQHF
>TRBV9|.|many|TRBJ2-3
TGTGCCAGCAGCGTAGACACGGGGGAATCGAATACGCAGTATTTT
CASSVDTGESNTQYF
>TRBV9|.|many|TRBJ1-2
TGTGCCAGCAGCGTAGCAGGGGATGGGGGCTACACCTTC
CASSVAGDGGYTF
>TRBV9|TRBD1|.|TRBJ2-5
TGTGCCAGCAGTAGAAGACAGGGACGCCAAGAGACCCAGTACTTC
CASSRRQGRQETQYF
>TRBV9|TRBD2|.|TRBJ2-7
TGTGCCAGCAGCGTTACTAGCGGGCCCTACGAGCAGTACTTC
CASSVTSGPYEQYF
>TRBV9|TRBD2|many|TRBJ2-4
TGTGCCAGCAGCCCGGGCTGGGGGCTGTCGGGGGGGACCAAAAACATTCAGTACTTC
CASSPGWGLSGGTKNIQYF
>TRBV9|TRBD2|few|TRBJ2-3
TGTGCCAGCAGCCCTAGCCCGGCGGGGGGTACAGATACGCAGTATTTT
CASSPSPAGGTDTQYF
>TRBV9|.|many|TRBJ2-2
TGTGCCAGCAGCGTACAAGGCACCGGGGAGCTGTTTTTT
CASSVQGTGELFF
>TRBV29-1|.|many|TRBJ1-2
TGCAGCGTACCCTCGGACGGATCTAACTATGGCTACACCTTC
CSVPSDGSNYGYTF
>TRBV9|TRBD2|many|TRBJ2-5
TGTGCCAGCAGCATCAGCGGGGGGAAAGAGACCCAGTACTTC
CASSISGGKETQYF
>TRBV9|TRBD1|medium-sized|TRBJ1-3
TGTGCCAGCAGCCCCCCAGGACAGGGGGCTGCTGGAAACACCATATATTTT
CASSPPGQGAAGNTIYF
>TRBV9|TRBD2|many|TRBJ2-7
TGTGCCAGCAGCTCGGGGGGGCTTCGCTACGAGCAGTACTTC
CASSSGGLRYEQYF
>TRBV9|.|many|TRBJ2-3
TGTGCCAGCAGCGCCACCGGGACGCTCACAGATACGCAGTATTTT
CASSATGTLTDTQYF
>TRBV9|.|many|TRBJ2-7
TGTGCCAGCGGTGACGGCTTCTACGAGCAGTACTTC
CASGDGFYEQYF
>TRBV9|TRBD2|many|TRBJ2-3
TGTGCCAGCAGCGGACTAGCGAGGGGAGATACGCAGTATTTT
CASSGLARGDTQYF
>TRBV9|.|.|TRBJ2-5
TGTGCCAGCGCGAGGGACATCTTCCAAGAGACCCAGTACTTC
CASARDIFQETQYF
>TRBV9|.|few|TRBJ2-2
TGTGCCAGCAGCCGATCCGGGACGAACACCGGGGAGCTGTTTTTT
CASSRSGTNTGELFF
>TRBV9|TRBD1|many|TRBJ1-1
TGTGCCAGCAGCGGAAACACCGGGACAGCAGGTGAAGCTTTCTTT
CASSGNTGTAGEAFF
>TRBV9|.|many|TRBJ2-7
TGTGCCAGCAGCCCCCCCGGGGGCGAGCAGTACTTC
CASSPPGGEQYF
>TRBV9|TRBD1|.|TRBJ2-1
TGTGCCAGCAGCGCTGGGGGGACAGGGAACAATGAGCAGTTCTTC
CASSAGGTGNNEQFF